This T cell receptor (beta chain) was sequenced during a study of blood T cells in healthy people across ages. The length of the CDR3 is 15 residues. V was pared by 6 bases and J by 2 bases, with 17 bases between. Germline V gives CDR1 KGHSH, CDR2 LQKENI. Combining a sample-barcoded 5' primer with a J-beta primer mix, a second PCR ran for roughly 7 to 11 cycles. TCRdb ran MiXCR on the 5' RACE reads and lists one entry per CDR3 protein. The sample yields some 920,000 distinct CDR3 sequences, around 54% seen once. The V call is TRBV18, the J call TRBJ2-7, with D possibly matching TRBD2 (6 bases). The TCR was taken from a woman aged 55-75 years in good health. The sequencing sample was made of blood. CDR3 nucleotides: TGTGCCAGCTCGCGGGGCGGAGCTCGGGCCTACGAGCAGTACTTC. Amino acids: CASSRGGARAYEQYF.